This TCR beta chain derives from a study of Graves' ophthalmopathy and Graves' hyperthyroidism. Scientists amplified the TCR beta CDR3 regions from RNA transcripts. The first-round RT-PCR employed HTBI primers together with the Qiagen OneStep RT-PCR kit. A multiplex PCR was then performed as the second round. TCRdb ran MiXCR on the multiplex PCR reads and lists one entry per CDR3 protein. This sample has a few hundred thousand distinct CDR3 sequences, with about 15% found just once. There are many counts of this clonotype. V lost 6 bases and J 5 bases, leaving 16 bases between the germline ends. The CDR3 extends over 14 amino acids. Germline V gene data show CDR1 as LNHDA and CDR2 as SQIVND (reference sequence).

The chain joins TRBV19 to TRBJ1-1; D may be TRBD1 (6 bases). Sequenced sample: peripheral blood. The clonotype was recovered from an adult woman with stable Graves' hyperthyroidism. The CDR3 DNA follows: TGTGCCAGTAGACTACAGGGACGGGGTACTGAAGCTTTCTTT. Translated, it gives CASRLQGRGTEAFF. Complete variable domain (other parts from reference TRBV19 and TRBJ1-1): DGGITQSPKYLFRKEGQNVTLSCEQNLNHDAMYWYRQDPGQGLRLIYYSQIVNDFQKGDIAEGYSVSREKKESFPLTVTSAQKNPTAFYLCASRLQGRGTEAFFGQGTRLTVV.